The source of this TCR beta chain is a study of cytomegalovirus exposure and HLA in healthy donors. In the PCR, 60 Vbeta and 13 Jbeta primers were used. Repertoires were generated with immunoSEQ multiplex PCR, while TCRdb's copy carries only in-frame clones and drops some. The sample lists about 150,000 clones, 70% to 80% occurring once. There are a few counts of this clone. Antigen unknown. The CDR3 totals 18 residues. Germline values: CDR1 SGHAT, CDR2 FQNNGV. Trimming cost V 5 bases and J 0 bases, with 20 bases left between them. General observations from the study: Segments of the TCR beta V type were, in most cases, productive about 87% or about 30% of the time in an earlier analysis.

The chain uses TRBV11-2 and TRBJ2-4; perhaps TRBD1 as D (5 bases). This receptor was obtained from a middle-aged man in good health and CMV-seropositive. Material for sequencing was PBMCs. This CDR3 reads CASSRGDRMNLAKNIQYF. The CDR3 nucleotides are TGTGCCAGCAGCCGAGGAGACAGAATGAATCTAGCCAAAAACATTCAGTACTTC.